This TCR beta chain was sequenced during a study of blood T cell repertoires in COVID-19. Study-wide context: Among Cohort 3 donors, those recovered had two negative PCRs, clearance, or symptom resolution. PBMCs, B-cell-depleted T cells, or T cells provided the cDNA or gDNA that made up the material. There were acute and convalescent COVID-19 samples, and they came from the United States, Italy and Spain.

Everyone who took part was about 18 to 90 years old, and they came from 24 US areas. TCRdb's table, derived via immunoSEQ multiplex PCR, lists solely in-frame clones and lacks some. Here the sample spans roughly 150,000 clones, around three quarters being singletons. J lost 6 bases, V lost 5 bases, and 18 bases had no gene match. The germline CDR1 and CDR2 sequences are GTSNPN and SVGIG (reference sequence). CDR3 length: 18 amino acids. The chain combines TRBV30 with TRBJ1-4; 10 nucleotides line up with TRBD1. The source is a woman in her seventies in a cohort exposed to, infected with or recovered from COVID-19 (not recorded which). Specimen: PBMCs or T cells enriched from blood (not recorded which). In DNA, the CDR3 is TGTGCCTGGGACAAAGAACCGGGACAGGGGAGGTTCCATGAAAAACTGTTTTTT. Translating gives CAWDKEPGQGRFHEKLFF.